The 8 T cell receptor beta chains listed next were all sequenced from one sample in a study of cytomegalovirus exposure and HLA in healthy donors. PCR involved 60 Vbeta and 13 Jbeta primers. Assay: immunoSEQ multiplex PCR; the TCRdb copy retains only in-frame clones and omits some. The sample holds about 120,000 clones, 82% seen once. The specimen sequenced was PBMCs. The receptors were gathered from a male donor in good health and CMV-seropositive.

This clone has only a few counts. V and J are TRBV6-1 and TRBJ2-7, with 11 bases fitting TRBD1. The trim removed 8 bases at V and 4 bases at J, leaving 10 bases unmatched. Germline assignment: CDR1 MNHNS and CDR2 SASEGT. The CDR3 totals 15 residues. CDR3 sequence (DNA): TGTGCCAGCCTTCCAAGGGACAGGGGGATTTACGAGCAGTACTTC. This translates into CASLPRDRGIYEQYF.

The rearrangement uses TRBV7-3 and TRBJ2-1, with 9 bases lining up with TRBD2. The germline V gene has CDR1 SGHTA and CDR2 FQGTGA. The CDR3 has 15 residues. V lost 0 bases to trimming and J lost 4 bases; unmatched junction nucleotides: 1. The CDR3 reads CASSLTREGYNEQFF. The CDR3 DNA sequence: TGTGCCAGCAGCTTAACGCGGGAGGGTTACAATGAGCAGTTCTTC. The full variable domain, completed using reference TRBV7-3 and TRBJ2-1, is GAGVSQTPSNKVTEKGKYVELRCDPISGHTALYWYRQSLGQGPEFLIYFQGTGAADDSGLPNDRFFAVRPEGSVSTLKIQRTERGDSAVYLCASSLTREGYNEQFFGPGTRLTVL.

This sequence joins TRBV28 and TRBJ1-1; TRBD1 matches 7 bases. This CDR3 contains 15 residues. J gave up 5 bases and V 7 bases, and 13 bases lay outside the gene matches. Per germline, CDR1 MDHEN and CDR2 SYDVKM. The CDR3 spells CASIRGPWGRTEAFF. CDR3 DNA sequence: TGTGCCAGCATAAGGGGGCCTTGGGGGAGGACTGAAGCTTTCTTT.

The V call is TRBV10-3, the J call TRBJ2-6; the match to TRBD1 covers 7 bases. This CDR3 has 18 amino acids. The germline V gene has CDR1 ENHRY and CDR2 SYGVKD. The V and J ends lost 6 bases and 2 bases, in that order; junction bases with no gene match: 13. CDR3 in amino acids: CAISARDSVLAGANVLTF. The CDR3 bases are TGTGCCATCAGCGCCCGGGACAGCGTCCTTGCTGGGGCCAACGTCCTGACTTTC.

The chain employs TRBV7-2 and TRBJ2-7; 9 nucleotides agree with TRBD1. Germline V gene lookup returns CDR1 SGHTA and CDR2 FQGNSA. With 3 bases clipped from V and 6 bases from J, the junction kept 6 bases outside the gene matches. There are 14 residues in the CDR3. The CDR3, as DNA: TGTGCCAGCAGCTTTGGGACAGGGCAGCTCGAGCAGTACTTC. Translating gives CASSFGTGQLEQYF.

The J gene is TRBJ2-7, the V gene TRBV7-9; 8 nucleotides match TRBD2. This CDR3 has 15 amino acids. From germline, CDR1 is SEHNR and CDR2 FQNEAQ (reference sequence). Trimming cost V 5 bases and J 4 bases; bases outside gene matches: 10. The chain's CDR3 is CASSPLTGGVYEQYF. The CDR3 DNA follows: TGTGCCAGCAGCCCCCTTACGGGAGGGGTATACGAGCAGTACTTC.

V gene TRBV10-3 combines with J gene TRBJ1-1; D remains unclear. Germline CDR1 reads ENHRY; CDR2 reads SYGVKD. The CDR3 is 12 residues long. V lost 4 bases, J lost 5 bases, and 8 bases lay in between. The CDR3 loop reads CAISATVTEAFF. CDR3 DNA sequence: TGTGCCATCAGTGCAACGGTAACTGAAGCTTTCTTT.

The chain recombines TRBV7-2 with TRBJ2-7; D ambiguous. Trimming removed 1 base from V and 0 bases from J, with 13 bases in between. Germline CDR1 reads SGHTA; CDR2 reads FQGNSA. This CDR3 has 16 amino acids. The DNA for the CDR3 is TGTGCCAGCAGCTTAGTAGAGGCCTGGAGCTCCTACGAGCAGTACTTC. It is translated as CASSLVEAWSSYEQYF.